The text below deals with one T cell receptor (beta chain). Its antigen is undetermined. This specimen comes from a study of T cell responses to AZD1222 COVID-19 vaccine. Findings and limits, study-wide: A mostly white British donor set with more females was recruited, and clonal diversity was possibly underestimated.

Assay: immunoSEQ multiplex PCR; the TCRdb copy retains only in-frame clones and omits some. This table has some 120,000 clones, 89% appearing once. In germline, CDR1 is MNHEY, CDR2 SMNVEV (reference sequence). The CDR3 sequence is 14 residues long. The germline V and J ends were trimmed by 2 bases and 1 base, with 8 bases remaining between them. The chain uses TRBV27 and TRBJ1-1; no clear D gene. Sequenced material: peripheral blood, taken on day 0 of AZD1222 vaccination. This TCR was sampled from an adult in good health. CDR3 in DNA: TGTGCCAGCAGTTTAGTCCACCAGAACACTGAAGCTTTCTTT. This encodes CASSLVHQNTEAFF.